The sequence of this T cell receptor (beta chain) was determined in a study of blood T cell repertoires in COVID-19. As originally analysed: The assay estimated nucleated cells by amplifying reference gene primers. The table came from immunoSEQ multiplex PCR; TCRdb's copy has only in-frame clones and leaves some out. The V and J calls and the clone size are those of that table, but D and trimming were determined from the DNA. This table holds some 300,000 clones, approximately 89% found once. V gave up 1 base and J gave up 2 bases, with 17 bases separating them. Per the germline V gene, CDR1 is SGHRS and CDR2 is YFSETQ. The CDR3 contains 17 residues.

The V call is TRBV5-1, the J call TRBJ2-3, with D possibly being TRBD1 (6 bases). This TCR was recovered from a woman aged 35 to 49 who had recovered from COVID-19. Sequencing was done on a sample of PBMCs or T cells enriched from blood (not recorded which). This CDR3 is CASSLRPRQGNTDTQYF. DNA of the CDR3: TGCGCCAGCAGCTTGCGGCCGCGTCAGGGGAACACAGATACGCAGTATTTT.